This TCR beta chain is from a study of cytomegalovirus exposure and HLA in healthy donors. The primer mix had 60 Vbeta and 13 Jbeta primers. The repertoire was sequenced with immunoSEQ multiplex PCR; TCRdb's copy has only in-frame clones and lacks some. Found here are about 140,000 clones, roughly three quarters of them singletons; the top ten hold about 3.9%. At the time of sampling, donors were nominally healthy, though unrecorded immune exposures were likely. J lost 6 bases, V lost 11 bases, and 10 bases had no gene match. The CDR3 loop spans 13 amino acids. Germline V gene sequence: CDR1 MNHNY, CDR2 SVGAGI (reference sequence).

This sequence was found in a man younger than 30 in good health and CMV-seronegative. Input material: PBMCs. This chain links TRBV6-6 with TRBJ1-2; TRBD1 aligns across 9 bases. The CDR3 DNA reads TGTGCCGTAAAAGGGGGACAGGGTGATGGCTACACCTTC. Translated, it gives CAVKGGQGDGYTF.